This T cell receptor beta chain emerged from a study of T-cell memory formation after mild COVID-19. V was clipped by 2 bases and J by 10 bases; unmatched bases: 8. Per the germline V gene, CDR1 is SNHLY and CDR2 is FYNNEI. CDR3 length: 15 amino acids. Study-wide points: Memory from before infection featured some responding clones, which suggests cross-reactive memory joined. Day 15 to 85 contracting clones showed balanced CD4/CD8; later expanders leaned CD4+.

A word on this clonotype: Antigen: not known.

Libraries for TCRalpha and TCRbeta carried sample barcodes and unique molecular identifiers via 5'RACE. TCRdb recomputed calls from the 5' RACE reads with MiXCR, one row per CDR3 protein. The sample consists of roughly 600,000 distinct CDR3 sequences, more than 15% of them appearing once. Sequences were obtained from PBMCs or a T cell subset sorted from them (not recorded which). This TCR was sampled from an adult woman who had mild COVID-19 (a few samples of this study predate the infection). Cell type and time point are not known. The gene calls are TRBV2 and TRBJ2-1; 10 positions agree with TRBD2. The CDR3 sequence: CASSERSSGGPEQFF. The CDR3, as DNA: TGTGCCAGCAGTGAACGCTCTAGCGGGGGCCCGGAGCAGTTCTTC. Using reference TRBV2 and TRBJ2-1 for the parts outside the CDR3, the full variable domain is EPEVTQTPSHQVTQMGQEVILRCVPISNHLYFYWYRQILGQKVEFLVSFYNNEISEKSEIFDDQFSVERPDGSNFTLKIRSTKLEDSAMYFCASSERSSGGPEQFFGPGTRLTVL.